This T cell receptor beta chain was identified during a study of OX40 agonist ivuxolimab in advanced cancers. The CDR3 length is 13 residues. CDR1 and CDR2 from the germline V gene are SGHNT and YYREEE (reference sequence). V lost 1 base and J lost 4, with 8 bases in between. Some clones are missing from TCRdb's copy, which holds only in-frame ones; the method was immunoSEQ multiplex PCR. This table holds just under 85,000 clones, approximately 87% found once. This chain connects TRBV5-4 to TRBJ1-2; D possibly corresponds to TRBD1 (6 bases). The sequence derives from an adult with an advanced solid tumor such as melanoma, head and neck, liver or kidney cancer. The source material was CD4+ or CD8+ T cells sorted from blood, sampled in a trial of the OX40 agonist ivuxolimab. The CDR3 region is CASSLQGTYGYTF. CDR3 coding DNA: TGTGCCAGCAGCTTGCAGGGGACCTATGGCTACACCTTC.